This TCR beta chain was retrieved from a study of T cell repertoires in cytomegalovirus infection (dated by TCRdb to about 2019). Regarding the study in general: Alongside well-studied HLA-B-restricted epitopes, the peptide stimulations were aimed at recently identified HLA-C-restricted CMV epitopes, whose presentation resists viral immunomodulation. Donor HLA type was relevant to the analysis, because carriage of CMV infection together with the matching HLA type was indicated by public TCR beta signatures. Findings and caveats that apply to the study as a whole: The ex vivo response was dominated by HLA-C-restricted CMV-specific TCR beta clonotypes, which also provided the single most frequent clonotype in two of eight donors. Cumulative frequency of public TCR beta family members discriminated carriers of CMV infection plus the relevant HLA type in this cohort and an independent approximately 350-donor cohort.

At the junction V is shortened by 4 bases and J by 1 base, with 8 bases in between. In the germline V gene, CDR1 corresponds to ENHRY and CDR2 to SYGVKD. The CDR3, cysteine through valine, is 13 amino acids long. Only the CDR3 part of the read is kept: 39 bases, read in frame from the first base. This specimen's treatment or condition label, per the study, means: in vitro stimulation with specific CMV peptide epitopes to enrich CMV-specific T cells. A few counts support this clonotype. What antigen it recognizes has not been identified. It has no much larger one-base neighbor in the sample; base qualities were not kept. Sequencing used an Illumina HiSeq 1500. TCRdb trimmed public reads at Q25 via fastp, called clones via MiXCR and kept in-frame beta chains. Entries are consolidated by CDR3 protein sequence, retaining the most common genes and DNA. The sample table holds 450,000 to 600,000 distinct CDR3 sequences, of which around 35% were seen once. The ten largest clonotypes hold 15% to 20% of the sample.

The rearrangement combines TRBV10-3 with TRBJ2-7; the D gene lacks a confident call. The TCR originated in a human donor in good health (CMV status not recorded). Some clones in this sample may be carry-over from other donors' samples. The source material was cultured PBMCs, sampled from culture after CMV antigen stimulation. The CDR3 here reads CAISGGESYEQYV. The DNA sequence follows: TGTGCCATCAGTGGTGGTGAATCCTACGAGCAGTACGTC.